This T cell receptor beta chain was sequenced for a study of beta chain features in type 1 diabetes. Regarding the study as a whole: Across all four CD4+ subsets, people with type 1 diabetes showed modestly shorter TCRB CDR3s. Still unanswered here is whether HLA type influences TCRB rearrangement. Patients and controls would be equally affected if PCR favored shorter templates.

Every single donor gave one heparinised blood draw, and these averaged approximately 110 mL. On this clone: Its antigen is currently unknown.

Expressed TCRB transcripts were sequenced because the entire RNA isolate underwent reverse transcription. Generated by immunoSEQ multiplex PCR, the TCRdb table keeps only in-frame clones and is missing some. Here the sample spans just over 600,000 clones, around 15% being singletons. The germline V gene encodes CDR1 SGHRS and CDR2 YFSETQ. The CDR3 consists of 15 residues. The V gene end was trimmed by 4 bases and the J gene end by 4 bases; junction bases not matched to a gene: 9. The sequence was collected from a man aged 18 to 29 in good health. This chain uses TRBV5-1 with TRBJ2-7; 9 bases match TRBD1. The specimen sequenced was naive CD4+ T cells from blood. This chain's CDR3 is CASSVNRGRSYEQYF. The CDR3, as DNA: TGCGCCAGCAGCGTGAACAGGGGGCGTTCGTACGAGCAGTACTTC.